This paragraph reports one T cell receptor (beta chain). Trimming took off 2 bases at V and 2 bases at J, with 9 bases between the two ends. This CDR3 has 14 residues. Germline CDR1 and CDR2: SNHLY and FYNNEI. The data were taken from a study of blood T cell repertoires in COVID-19. On the study more broadly: PBMCs, B-cell-depleted T cells, or T cells provided the cDNA or gDNA that made up the material.

Sequencing used immunoSEQ multiplex PCR; TCRdb keeps in-frame clones, though not all of them. This sample yields approximately 190,000 clones, of which 82% are seen a single time; around 5.5% belongs to the top ten. This clonotype was sampled from a woman aged 60 to 75 with acute COVID-19. The sequencing input was PBMCs or T cells enriched from blood (not recorded which). V and J are TRBV2 and TRBJ2-5; no definite D call. CDR3 amino acids: CASSEWAGQETQYF. The CDR3, as DNA: TGTGCCAGCAGTGAATGGGCAGGACAAGAGACCCAGTACTTC. Supplemented by reference TRBV2 and TRBJ2-5, the full variable domain reads EPEVTQTPSHQVTQMGQEVILRCVPISNHLYFYWYRQILGQKVEFLVSFYNNEISEKSEIFDDQFSVERPDGSNFTLKIRSTKLEDSAMYFCASSEWAGQETQYFGPGTRLLVL.